What follows is one TCR beta chain and its context. What it binds is not known. The CDR3 sequence is 18 residues long. The V and J ends lost 5 bases and 0 bases respectively, with 22 bases between them. TCRdb reprocessed the reads via MiXCR and lists one record per CDR3 protein. The data hold approximately 730,000 distinct CDR3 sequences, with under 35% observed a single time. This sample stems from a study of T cell repertoires in cytomegalovirus infection. Study-wide background: Recently identified HLA-C-restricted and well-studied HLA-B-restricted CMV epitopes were used.

Whole-study findings and limits: Using cumulative public TCR beta family frequency, the authors identified those who carried CMV together with the relevant HLA.

This sequence joins TRBV12-3 or TRBV12-4 and TRBJ1-1, with a weak D call TRBD1 (5 bases). The starting material was cultured CD8+ T cells from PBMCs, obtained from culture after CMV antigen stimulation. This receptor was identified in a human donor in good health (CMV status not recorded). Some clones in this sample may be carry-over from other donors' samples. CDR3 in DNA: TGTGCCAGCAGTCGAGGGGTTTTGGGCATACAGGTGAACACTGAAGCTTTCTTT. Its protein is CASSRGVLGIQVNTEAFF.